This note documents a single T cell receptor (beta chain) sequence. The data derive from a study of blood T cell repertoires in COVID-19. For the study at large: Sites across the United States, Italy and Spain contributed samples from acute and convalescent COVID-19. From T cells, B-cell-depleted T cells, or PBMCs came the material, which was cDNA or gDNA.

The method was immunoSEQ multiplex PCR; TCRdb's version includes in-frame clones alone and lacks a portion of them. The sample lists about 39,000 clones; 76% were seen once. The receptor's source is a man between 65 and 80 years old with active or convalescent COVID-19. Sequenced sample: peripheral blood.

CDR3 sequence reads: CASSVGQSYEQYF. The CDR3 coding sequence is TGTGCCAGCAGCGTGGGACAGAGCTACGAGCAGTACTTC. The chain uses TRBV9 and TRBJ2-7; the match to TRBD1 covers 7 bases. The CDR3 extends over 13 amino acids. Per germline, CDR1 SGDLS and CDR2 YYNGEE. With V trimmed by 2 bases and J by 3 bases, 2 bases remained unmatched.